This record covers a single T cell receptor beta chain. Exposed participants encountered a COVID-19 case during the 2 weeks preceding study entry. The repertoire was sequenced with immunoSEQ multiplex PCR; TCRdb's copy has only in-frame clones and lacks some. The repertoire holds 250,000 to 300,000 clones, with 89% as singletons. The sample belongs to a study of blood T cell repertoires in COVID-19. Study-level information: Nucleic acid was either cDNA or gDNA, and it came from T cells, B-cell-depleted T cells, or PBMCs.

CDR1 and CDR2 from the germline V gene are LNHNV and YYDKDF (reference sequence). The trim removed 0 bases at V and 5 bases at J, leaving 10 bases unmatched. The CDR3 contains 18 residues. This sequence joins TRBV15 and TRBJ2-3; 11 positions agree with TRBD2. This TCR was recovered from a woman in her forties or fifties who had been exposed to COVID-19. What was sequenced was PBMCs or T cells enriched from blood (not recorded which). In nucleotides, the CDR3 is TGTGCCACCAGCAGAGATCTAGTCATAGCGGGGGGGCGAGATACGCAGTATTTT. It encodes CATSRDLVIAGGRDTQYF.